This T cell receptor (beta chain) was sequenced in a study of T cell repertoires in cytomegalovirus infection. Study-level background: Public TCR beta signatures were indicative of both CMV infection and a matching HLA type.

MiXCR, run by TCRdb on the reads, gives a single entry per CDR3 protein. There are approximately 120,000 distinct CDR3 sequences in the sample; about 30% occur only once, and 80% to 85% lies in the top ten. This clonotype was counted between two and nine times. No antigen is known for it. The CDR3 consists of 16 residues. Germline-derived CDR1 and CDR2 are SGHAT and FQNNGV. V trimming: 0 bases; J trimming: 5 bases; junction bases outside the gene matches: 5. Study outcomes and limitations: The response measured ex vivo was dominated by TCR beta clonotypes (HLA-C-restricted and CMV-specific).

This specimen consisted of CD8+ T cells from cultured PBMCs, obtained from culture after CMV antigen stimulation. The clonotype originates from a human donor in good health (CMV status not recorded). Some clones in this sample may be carry-over from other donors' samples. The V call is TRBV11-2, the J call TRBJ2-3; 10 nucleotides match TRBD2. In DNA, the CDR3 is TGTGCCAGCAGCTTAGACAGCGGGGGGGCGTTAGATACGCAGTATTTT. Translation gives CASSLDSGGALDTQYF.